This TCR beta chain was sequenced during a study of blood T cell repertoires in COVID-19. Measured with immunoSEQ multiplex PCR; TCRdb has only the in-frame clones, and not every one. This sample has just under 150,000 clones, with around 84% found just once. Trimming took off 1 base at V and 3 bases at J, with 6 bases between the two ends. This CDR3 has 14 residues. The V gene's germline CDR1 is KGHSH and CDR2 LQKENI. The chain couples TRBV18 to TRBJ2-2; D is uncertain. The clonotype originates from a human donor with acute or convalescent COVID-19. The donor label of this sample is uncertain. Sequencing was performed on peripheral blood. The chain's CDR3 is CASSPLRDTGELFF. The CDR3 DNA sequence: TGTGCCAGCTCACCACTCCGGGACACCGGGGAGCTGTTTTTT.